This TCR beta chain was obtained from a study of immune evolution from preneoplasia to lung adenocarcinoma. Profiled with immunoSEQ multiplex PCR; TCRdb holds only in-frame clones, not every one. This sample has about 5,000 clones, with roughly 82% found just once. CDR1 and CDR2 from the germline V gene are MDHEN and SYDVKM. The CDR3 is 15 amino acids. The V segment lost 6 bases and the J segment 2 bases; nucleotides outside the gene matches: 7. Specimen: FFPE lung adenocarcinoma in situ tissue. The chain combines TRBV28 with TRBJ2-1, with TRBD2 matching 7 bases. The clonotype comes from a person aged 70 to 85 with lung adenocarcinoma. The CDR3 sequence: CASRSAGVTYNEQFF. As DNA, the CDR3 is TGTGCCAGCAGGAGTGCGGGAGTCACCTACAATGAGCAGTTCTTC.